This is a list of T cell receptor beta chains from one sample in a study of cytomegalovirus exposure and HLA in healthy donors. Assay: immunoSEQ multiplex PCR; the TCRdb copy retains only in-frame clones and omits some. Among around 190,000 clones listed, around 80% were seen once. The sample consisted of PBMCs. These receptors came from a woman aged 25 to 39 in good health and CMV-seropositive. CDR3s leave out the opening cysteine and the closing phenylalanine or tryptophan.

CDR3aa	v_gene	j_gene
ASSQVPYTGELF	TRBV14	TRBJ2-2
AISEEANEKLF	TRBV10-3	TRBJ1-4
ASSGRTGESYEQY	TRBV7-8	TRBJ2-7
ASSQDRLGGALSSYNEQF	TRBV4-3	TRBJ2-1
ASSLNRQAGANVLT	TRBV2	TRBJ2-6
ASSLRGYEQY	TRBV5-1	TRBJ2-7
ASSQRWGVLTGELF	TRBV4-1	TRBJ2-2
AISGETGSTDTQY	TRBV10-3	TRBJ2-3
AISSGQGGSQPQH	TRBV10-3	TRBJ1-5
ASSHGQGLGANYGYT	TRBV4-2	TRBJ1-2
ASSHPQGPTGELF	TRBV5-8	TRBJ2-2